This section outlines one TCR beta chain sequence together with its context. Its specificity is unknown. Profiling relied on immunoSEQ multiplex PCR, and the TCRdb table lists in-frame clones only, not all of them. The data show 100,000 to 130,000 clones, about 90% seen once. The record originates from a study of T cell responses to AZD1222 COVID-19 vaccine. CDR3 size: 11 residues. The V gene's germline CDR1 is ENHRY and CDR2 SYGVKD. Trimming took 7 bases from V and 2 from J, leaving 5 bases between them. Study conclusions and caveats: Females outnumbered males among donors, who were mostly white British; clonal diversity was possibly underestimated. The number of AZD1222 recipients seropositive at baseline was only six. Unmutated regions of variants are reportedly targeted by nearly half of spike-specific TCRs.

V and J are TRBV10-3 and TRBJ1-1; D is ambiguous. The specimen was peripheral blood, collected on day 0 of AZD1222 vaccination. The sequence came from an adult in good health. CDR3 in DNA: TGTGCCATCATTGATAACACTGAAGCTTTCTTT. Translated, it gives CAIIDNTEAFF.